The TCR beta chain under discussion was sequenced for a study of Ad26.COV2.S vaccination and SARS-CoV-2 variants. The sample holds one count of this clone. What it recognizes is unknown. Produced via immunoSEQ multiplex PCR; TCRdb's table is partial and in-frame only. Here the sample spans 350,000 to 550,000 clones, approximately 92% being singletons. Whole-study findings and limits: Measurement of non-spike TCR breadth gave similar results in vaccine and placebo recipients.

The treatment: roughly 19 received Ad26.COV2.S at low or high dose, single or two shots; several received placebo; per-sample allocation not given. Samples were taken on day 63 after the first vaccine or placebo injection. Ad26.COV2.S expressed prefusion-stabilized spike from the original Wuhan strain. CDR1 is MDHEN and CDR2 is SYDVKM in the germline V gene. The CDR3 contains 16 residues. The V end lost 8 bases, the J end lost 4 bases, and 21 bases lay between the germline ends. This sequence originates from a person between 18 and 60 years old who received the Ad26.COV2.S COVID-19 vaccine or a placebo. The source material was peripheral blood, sampled in a trial of Ad26.COV2.S vaccine versus placebo. This chain joins TRBV28 and TRBJ2-1; no reliable D call. The CDR3 is CASPLGRDVRYNEQFF. The CDR3 coding sequence is TGTGCCAGCCCTTTGGGCAGAGACGTTAGGTACAATGAGCAGTTCTTC.